The clone carrying this T cell receptor beta chain was picked up a small number of times. The data stem from a study of T-cell reconstitution after alpha-beta-depleted transplantation in children. Researchers prepared the TCRbeta library using unique molecular identifiers, the study reports. TCRdb reprocessed the PCR reads with MiXCR, giving one entry per CDR3 protein. The repertoire holds around 480,000 distinct CDR3 sequences, with 32% as singletons. CDR1 MNHEY and CDR2 SVGAGI come from the germline V gene. This CDR3 region has 17 residues. Trimming took off 0 bases at V and 0 bases at J, with 9 bases between the two ends.

This chain joins TRBV6-5 and TRBJ2-6, with unresolved D. The sequence came from a human donor who donated a stem cell graft to a child with aplastic anemia. The specimen was PBMCs from the stem cell graft donor, collected from the stem cell graft. CDR3 protein: CASSYSNWGSGANVLTF. DNA for the CDR3: TGTGCCAGCAGTTACTCGAACTGGGGCTCTGGGGCCAACGTCCTGACTTTC.